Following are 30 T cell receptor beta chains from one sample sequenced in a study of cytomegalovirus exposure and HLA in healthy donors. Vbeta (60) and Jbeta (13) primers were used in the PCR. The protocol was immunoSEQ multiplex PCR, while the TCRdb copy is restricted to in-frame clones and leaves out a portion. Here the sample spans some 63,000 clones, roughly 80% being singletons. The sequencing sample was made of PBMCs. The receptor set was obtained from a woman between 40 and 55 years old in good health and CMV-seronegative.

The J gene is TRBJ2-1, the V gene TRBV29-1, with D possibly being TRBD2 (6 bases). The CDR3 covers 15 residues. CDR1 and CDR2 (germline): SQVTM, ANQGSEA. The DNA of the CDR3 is TGCAGTTCCACAGTTGGGGGGAACCCCTACAATGAGCAGTTCTTC. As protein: CSSTVGGNPYNEQFF.

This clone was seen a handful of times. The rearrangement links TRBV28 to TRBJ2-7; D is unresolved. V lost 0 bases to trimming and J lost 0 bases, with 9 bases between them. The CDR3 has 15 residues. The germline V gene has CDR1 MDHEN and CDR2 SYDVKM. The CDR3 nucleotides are TGTGCCAGCAGTTTATGGGGCGTAAGCTCCTACGAGCAGTACTTC. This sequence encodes CASSLWGVSSYEQYF.

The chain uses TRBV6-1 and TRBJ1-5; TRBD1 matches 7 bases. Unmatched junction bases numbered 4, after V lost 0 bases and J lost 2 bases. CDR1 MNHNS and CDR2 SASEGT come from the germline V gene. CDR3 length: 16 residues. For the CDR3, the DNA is TGTGCCAGCAGTGAAGCGAGGGGGCGCGGCAATCAGCCCCAGCATTTT. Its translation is CASSEARGRGNQPQHF.

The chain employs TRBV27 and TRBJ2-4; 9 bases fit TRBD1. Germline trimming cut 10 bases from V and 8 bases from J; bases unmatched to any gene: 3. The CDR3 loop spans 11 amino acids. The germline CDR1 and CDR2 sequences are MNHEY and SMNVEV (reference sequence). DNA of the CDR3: TGTGCCACCAGACAGGGGGACATTCAGTACTTC. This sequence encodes CATRQGDIQYF.

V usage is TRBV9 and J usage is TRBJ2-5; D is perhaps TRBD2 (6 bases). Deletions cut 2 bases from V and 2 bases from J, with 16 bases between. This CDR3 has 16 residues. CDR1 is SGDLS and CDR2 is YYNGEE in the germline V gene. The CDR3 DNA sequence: TGTGCCAGCAGCGTCAGACTGGGGGGAACTCAAGAGACCCAGTACTTC. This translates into CASSVRLGGTQETQYF. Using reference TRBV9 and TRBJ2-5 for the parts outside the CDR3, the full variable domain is DSGVTQTPKHLITATGQRVTLRCSPRSGDLSVYWYQQSLDQGLQFLIQYYNGEERAKGNILERFSAQQFPDLHSELNLSSLELGDSALYFCASSVRLGGTQETQYFGPGTRLLVL.

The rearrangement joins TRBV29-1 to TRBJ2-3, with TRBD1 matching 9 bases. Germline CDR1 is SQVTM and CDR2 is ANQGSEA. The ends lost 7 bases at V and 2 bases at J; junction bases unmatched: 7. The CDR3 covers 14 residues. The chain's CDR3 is CSGTDRGYTDTQYF. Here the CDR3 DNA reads TGCAGCGGGACAGACAGGGGGTACACAGATACGCAGTATTTT.

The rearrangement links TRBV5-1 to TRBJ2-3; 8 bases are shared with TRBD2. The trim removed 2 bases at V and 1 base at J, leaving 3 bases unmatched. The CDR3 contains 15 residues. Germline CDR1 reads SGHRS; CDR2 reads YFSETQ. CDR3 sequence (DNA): TGCGCCAGCAGCTTAGCGGGAGCTCGCACAGATACGCAGTATTTT. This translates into CASSLAGARTDTQYF.

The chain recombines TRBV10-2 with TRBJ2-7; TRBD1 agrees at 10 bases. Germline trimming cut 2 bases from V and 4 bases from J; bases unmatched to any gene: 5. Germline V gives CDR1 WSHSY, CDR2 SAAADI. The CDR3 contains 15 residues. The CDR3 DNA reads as TGCGCCAGCAGTGAGCCGAGACAGGGGGCGTACGAGCAGTACTTC. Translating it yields CASSEPRQGAYEQYF.

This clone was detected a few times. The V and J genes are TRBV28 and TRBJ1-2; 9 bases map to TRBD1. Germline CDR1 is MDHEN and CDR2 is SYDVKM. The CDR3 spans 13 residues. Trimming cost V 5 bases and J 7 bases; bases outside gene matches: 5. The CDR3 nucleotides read TGTGCCAGCAGTCCAGGGACAGGGCGTGGCTACACCTTC. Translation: CASSPGTGRGYTF.

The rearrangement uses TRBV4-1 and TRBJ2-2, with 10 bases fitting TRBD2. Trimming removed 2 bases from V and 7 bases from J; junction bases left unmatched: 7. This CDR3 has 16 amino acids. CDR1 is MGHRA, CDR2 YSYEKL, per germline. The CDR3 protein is CASSQNSGRSGGELFF. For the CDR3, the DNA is TGCGCCAGCAGCCAAAATAGCGGGAGGAGTGGCGGGGAGCTGTTTTTT.

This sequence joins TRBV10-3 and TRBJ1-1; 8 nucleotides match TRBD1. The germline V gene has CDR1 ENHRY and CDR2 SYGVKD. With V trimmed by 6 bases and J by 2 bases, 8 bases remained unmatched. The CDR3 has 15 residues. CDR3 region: CAIRETDRDNTEAFF. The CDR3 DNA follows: TGTGCCATCAGGGAAACGGACAGGGATAACACTGAAGCTTTCTTT.

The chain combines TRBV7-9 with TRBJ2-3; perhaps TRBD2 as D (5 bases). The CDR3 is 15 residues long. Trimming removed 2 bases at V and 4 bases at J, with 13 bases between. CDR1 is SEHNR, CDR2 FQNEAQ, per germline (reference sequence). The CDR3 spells CASSLLRELADTQYF. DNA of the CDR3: TGTGCCAGCAGCTTATTACGGGAACTCGCAGATACGCAGTATTTT.

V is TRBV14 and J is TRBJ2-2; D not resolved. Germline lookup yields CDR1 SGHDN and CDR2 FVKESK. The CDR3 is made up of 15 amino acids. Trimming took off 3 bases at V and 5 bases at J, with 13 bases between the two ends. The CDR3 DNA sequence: TGTGCCAGCAGCCAGTCCGCGAGGCGTACCGGGGAGCTGTTTTTT. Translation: CASSQSARRTGELFF. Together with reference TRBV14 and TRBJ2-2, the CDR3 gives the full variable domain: EAGVTQFPSHSVIEKGQTVTLRCDPISGHDNLYWYRRVMGKEIKFLLHFVKESKQDESGMPNNRFLAERTGGTYSTLKVQPAELEDSGVYFCASSQSARRTGELFFGEGSRLTVL.

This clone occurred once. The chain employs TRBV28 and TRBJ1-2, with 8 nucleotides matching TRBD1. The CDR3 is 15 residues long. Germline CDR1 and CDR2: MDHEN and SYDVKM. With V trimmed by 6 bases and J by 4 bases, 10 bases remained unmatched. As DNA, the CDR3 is TGTGCCAGCAGATCTCCTCACAGGGGGTTCTATGGCTACACCTTC. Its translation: CASRSPHRGFYGYTF.

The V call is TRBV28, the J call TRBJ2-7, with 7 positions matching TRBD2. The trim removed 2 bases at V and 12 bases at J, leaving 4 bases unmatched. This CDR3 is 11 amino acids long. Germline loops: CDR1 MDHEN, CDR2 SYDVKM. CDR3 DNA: TGTGCCAGCAGTTTAGGGAGGGTCTTGTACTTC. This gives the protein CASSLGRVLYF.

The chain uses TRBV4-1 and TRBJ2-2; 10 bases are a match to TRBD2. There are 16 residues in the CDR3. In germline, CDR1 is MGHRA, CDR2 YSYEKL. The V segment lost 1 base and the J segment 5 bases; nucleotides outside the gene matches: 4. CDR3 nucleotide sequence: TGCGCCAGCAGCCAAGCGCCTAGCGGGAGAACCGGGGAGCTGTTTTTT. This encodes CASSQAPSGRTGELFF.

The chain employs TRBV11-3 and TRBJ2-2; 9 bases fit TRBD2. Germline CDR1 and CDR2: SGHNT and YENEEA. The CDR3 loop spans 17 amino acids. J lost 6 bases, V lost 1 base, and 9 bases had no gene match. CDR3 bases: TGTGCCAGCAGCTTAGGCCAGGGACTAGCTTATCCCGGGGAGCTGTTTTTT. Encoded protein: CASSLGQGLAYPGELFF.

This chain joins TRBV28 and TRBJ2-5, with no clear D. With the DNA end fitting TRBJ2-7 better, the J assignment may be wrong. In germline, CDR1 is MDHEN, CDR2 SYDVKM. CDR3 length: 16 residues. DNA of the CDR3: TGTGCCAGCAGTGTCCCTGGATCGTTGGGCTCCTACGAGCAGTACTTC. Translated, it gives CASSVPGSLGSYEQYF.

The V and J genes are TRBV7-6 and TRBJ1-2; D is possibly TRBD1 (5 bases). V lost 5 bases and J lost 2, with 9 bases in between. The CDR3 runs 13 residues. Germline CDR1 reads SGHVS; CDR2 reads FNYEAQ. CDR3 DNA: TGTGCCAGCAGCATCGACAGCAACTATGGCTACACCTTC. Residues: CASSIDSNYGYTF. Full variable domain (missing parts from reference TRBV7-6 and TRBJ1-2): GAGVSQSPRYKVTKRGQDVALRCDPISGHVSLYWYRQALGQGPEFLTYFNYEAQQDKSGLPNDRFSAERPEGSISTLTIQRTEQRDSAMYRCASSIDSNYGYTFGSGTRLTVV.

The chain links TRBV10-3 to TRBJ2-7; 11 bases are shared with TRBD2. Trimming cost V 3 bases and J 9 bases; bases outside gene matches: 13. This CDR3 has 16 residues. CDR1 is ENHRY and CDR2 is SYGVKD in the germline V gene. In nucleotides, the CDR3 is TGTGCCATCAGTGACCCACTAGCGGGGGCCCTTACGGGGCAGTACTTC. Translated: CAISDPLAGALTGQYF.

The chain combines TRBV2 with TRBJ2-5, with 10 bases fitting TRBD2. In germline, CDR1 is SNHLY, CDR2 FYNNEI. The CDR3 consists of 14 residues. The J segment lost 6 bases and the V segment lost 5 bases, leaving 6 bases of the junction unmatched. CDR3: CASSSTSGVKTQYF. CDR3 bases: TGTGCCAGCAGTTCTACTAGCGGGGTCAAGACCCAGTACTTC.

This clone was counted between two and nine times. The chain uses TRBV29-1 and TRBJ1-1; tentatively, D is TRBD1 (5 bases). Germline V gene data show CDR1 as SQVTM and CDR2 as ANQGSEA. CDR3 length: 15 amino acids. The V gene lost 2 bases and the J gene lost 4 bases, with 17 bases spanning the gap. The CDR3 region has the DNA TGCAGCGTTGAAAGGATGGGGCGTATGGCCACTGAAGCTTTCTTT. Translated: CSVERMGRMATEAFF.

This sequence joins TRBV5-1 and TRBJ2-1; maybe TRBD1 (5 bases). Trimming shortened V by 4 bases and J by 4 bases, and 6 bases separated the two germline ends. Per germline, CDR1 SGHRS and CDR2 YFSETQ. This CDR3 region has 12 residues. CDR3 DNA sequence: TGCGCCAGCAGCGACAGTTACAATGAGCAGTTCTTC. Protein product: CASSDSYNEQFF.

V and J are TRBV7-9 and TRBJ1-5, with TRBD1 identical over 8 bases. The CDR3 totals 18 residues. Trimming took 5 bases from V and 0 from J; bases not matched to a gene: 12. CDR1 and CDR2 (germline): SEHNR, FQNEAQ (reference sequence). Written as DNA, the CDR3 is TGTGCCAGCAGCCTCGGGACAGGATTTAATCCTAGCAATCAGCCCCAGCATTTT. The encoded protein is CASSLGTGFNPSNQPQHF. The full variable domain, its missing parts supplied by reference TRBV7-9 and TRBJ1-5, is DTGVSQNPRHKITKRGQNVTFRCDPISEHNRLYWYRQTLGQGPEFLTYFQNEAQLEKSRLLSDRFSAERPKGSFSTLEIQRTEQGDSAMYLCASSLGTGFNPSNQPQHFGDGTRLSIL.

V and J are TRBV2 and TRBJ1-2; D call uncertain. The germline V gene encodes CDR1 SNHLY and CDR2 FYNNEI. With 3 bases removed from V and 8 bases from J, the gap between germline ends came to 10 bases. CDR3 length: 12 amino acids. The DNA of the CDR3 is TGTGCCAGCAGTGAGGAGGGTTACGGCTACACCTTC. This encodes CASSEEGYGYTF.

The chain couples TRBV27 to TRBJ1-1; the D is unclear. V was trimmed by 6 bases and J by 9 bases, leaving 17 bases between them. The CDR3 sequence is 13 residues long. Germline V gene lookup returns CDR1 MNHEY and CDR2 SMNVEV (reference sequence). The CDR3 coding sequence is TGTGCCAGCAGCCAAACCCAGAGGAAGCAAGCTTTCTTT. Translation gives CASSQTQRKQAFF.

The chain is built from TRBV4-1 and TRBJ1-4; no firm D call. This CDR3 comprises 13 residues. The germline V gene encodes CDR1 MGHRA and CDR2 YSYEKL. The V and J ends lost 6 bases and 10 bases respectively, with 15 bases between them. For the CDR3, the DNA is TGCGCCAGCAGTAATTTTCAGCCAGGAAAACTGTTTTTT. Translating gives CASSNFQPGKLFF.

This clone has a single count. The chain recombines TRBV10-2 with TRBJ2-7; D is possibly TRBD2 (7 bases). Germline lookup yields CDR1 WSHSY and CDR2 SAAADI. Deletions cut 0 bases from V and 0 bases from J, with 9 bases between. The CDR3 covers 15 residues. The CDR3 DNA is TGCGCCAGCAGTGAGTCAGGGGGGGGCTCCTACGAGCAGTACTTC. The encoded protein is CASSESGGGSYEQYF.

Here the CDR3 reads CASSRSSGNTIYF. CDR3 in DNA: TGTGCCAGCAGCCGGAGCTCTGGAAACACCATATATTTT. The chain recombines TRBV14 with TRBJ1-3; D not certain. Germline V CDR1 and CDR2: SGHDN, FVKESK. CDR3 length: 13 amino acids. Trimming removed 4 bases from V and 0 bases from J, with 4 bases in between.

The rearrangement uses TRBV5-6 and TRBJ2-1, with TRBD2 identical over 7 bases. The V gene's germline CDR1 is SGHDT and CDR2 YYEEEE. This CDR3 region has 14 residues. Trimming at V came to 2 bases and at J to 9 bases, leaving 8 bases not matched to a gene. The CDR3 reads CASSFPGGVGEQFF. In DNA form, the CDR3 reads TGTGCCAGCAGCTTCCCGGGAGGAGTTGGTGAGCAGTTCTTC. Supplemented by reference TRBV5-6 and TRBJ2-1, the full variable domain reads DAGVTQSPTHLIKTRGQQVTLRCSPKSGHDTVSWYQQALGQGPQFIFQYYEEEERQRGNFPDRFSGHQFPNYSSELNVNALLLGDSALYLCASSFPGGVGEQFFGPGTRLTVL.